The entry that follows covers one T cell receptor (beta chain) sequence. The data derive from a study of T cell responses to AZD1222 COVID-19 vaccine. Profiling relied on immunoSEQ multiplex PCR, and the TCRdb table lists in-frame clones only, not all of them. The sample has roughly 170,000 clones, about 90% seen once. The CDR3 runs to 13 residues. The germline V gene has CDR1 MNHEY and CDR2 SMNVEV (reference sequence). V lost 2 bases and J 6 bases, leaving 11 bases between the germline ends. This sample comprised peripheral blood, obtained on day 0 of AZD1222 vaccination. The chain joins TRBV27 to TRBJ2-7; D remains unclear. The clonotype comes from an adult in good health. Here the CDR3 reads CASSLSSRSEQYF. CDR3 sequence (DNA): TGTGCCAGCAGTTTAAGTAGCAGGTCCGAGCAGTACTTC.